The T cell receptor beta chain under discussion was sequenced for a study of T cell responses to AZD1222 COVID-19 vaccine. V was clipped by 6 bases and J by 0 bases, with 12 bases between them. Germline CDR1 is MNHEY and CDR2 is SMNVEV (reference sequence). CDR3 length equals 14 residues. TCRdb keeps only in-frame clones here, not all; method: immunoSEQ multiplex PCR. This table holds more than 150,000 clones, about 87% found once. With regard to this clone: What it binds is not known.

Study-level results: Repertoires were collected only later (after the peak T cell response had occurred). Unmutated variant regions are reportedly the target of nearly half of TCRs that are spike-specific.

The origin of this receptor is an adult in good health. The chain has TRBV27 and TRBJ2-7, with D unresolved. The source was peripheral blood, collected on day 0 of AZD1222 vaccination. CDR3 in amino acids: CASRYTGSSYEQYF. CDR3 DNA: TGTGCCAGCAGGTATACCGGGTCCTCCTACGAGCAGTACTTC.